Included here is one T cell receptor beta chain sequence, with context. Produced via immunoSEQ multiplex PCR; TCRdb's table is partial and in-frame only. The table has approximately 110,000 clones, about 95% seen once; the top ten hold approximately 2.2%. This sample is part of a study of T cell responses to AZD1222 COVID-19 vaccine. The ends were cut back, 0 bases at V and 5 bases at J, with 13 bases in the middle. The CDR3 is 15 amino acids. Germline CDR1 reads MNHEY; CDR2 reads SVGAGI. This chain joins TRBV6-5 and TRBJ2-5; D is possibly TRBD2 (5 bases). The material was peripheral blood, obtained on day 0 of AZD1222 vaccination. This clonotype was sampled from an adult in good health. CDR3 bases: TGTGCCAGCAGTTACTCGAGGGTTCGGCGGGAGACCCAGTACTTC. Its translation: CASSYSRVRRETQYF.